A single sample is the source of the 21 T cell receptor beta chains below, sequenced in a study of blood T cell repertoires in COVID-19. Produced via immunoSEQ multiplex PCR; TCRdb's table is partial and in-frame only. The profile shows approximately 56,000 clones, 89% of them singletons. Material: peripheral blood. These receptors were obtained from a woman aged 60 to 75 with COVID-19, enrolled during active disease.

V gene TRBV5-1 combines with J gene TRBJ2-3; the D gene is possibly TRBD2 (6 bases). V was pared by 1 base and J by 0 bases, with 9 bases between. The CDR3 extends over 15 amino acids. The V gene's germline CDR1 is SGHRS and CDR2 YFSETQ. CDR3 nucleotide sequence: TGCGCCAGCAGCTTGTTTCGGGGGAGCACAGATACGCAGTATTTT. Translating it yields CASSLFRGSTDTQYF. Full variable domain (remainder filled in from reference TRBV5-1 and TRBJ2-3): KAGVTQTPRYLIKTRGQQVTLSCSPISGHRSVSWYQQTPGQGLQFLFEYFSETQRNKGNFPGRFSGRQFSNSRSEMNVSTLELGDSALYLCASSLFRGSTDTQYFGPGTRLTVL.

The chain carries TRBV13 and TRBJ1-3; maybe TRBD1 (6 bases). CDR1 and CDR2 from the germline V gene are PRHDT and FYEKMQ (reference sequence). The length of the CDR3 is 16 residues. The germline V and J ends were trimmed by 1 base and 3 bases, with 13 bases remaining between them. The CDR3 here is CASSLESGTFGNTIYF. In nucleotides, the CDR3 is TGTGCCAGCAGCTTAGAGTCCGGGACATTTGGAAACACCATATATTTT.

The chain has TRBV18 and TRBJ1-5, with unresolved D. This CDR3 spans 14 amino acids. CDR1 is KGHSH, CDR2 LQKENI, per germline. Trimming left V 3 bases short and J 9 bases short, with 15 bases between. The DNA for the CDR3 is TGTGCCAGCTCACCTACTGGGCCGCCCCGGCCCCAGCATTTT. Its protein product is CASSPTGPPRPQHF.

This clone was counted at least ten times. The chain has TRBV6-5 and TRBJ2-5; 9 positions match TRBD1. CDR3 length: 15 amino acids. Trimming cost V 6 bases and J 5 bases; bases outside gene matches: 10. Germline-derived CDR1 and CDR2 are MNHEY and SVGAGI. CDR3 coding DNA: TGTGCCAGCAGATCCCAGACAGGGGGGGTGGAGACCCAGTACTTC. This sequence encodes CASRSQTGGVETQYF.

The CDR3 loop is CASSQDNRLGLRSYNEQFF. CDR3 nucleotide sequence: TGTGCCAGCAGCCAAGATAATCGTCTGGGGCTCAGATCCTACAATGAGCAGTTCTTC. The V and J genes are TRBV3-1 (or the pseudogene TRBV3-2) and TRBJ2-1; tentative D call: TRBD1 (5 bases). Trimming removed 0 bases at V and 1 base at J, with 19 bases between. CDR1 and CDR2 (germline): LGHDT, YNNKEL (reference sequence). The CDR3 extends over 19 amino acids.

This chain links TRBV7-6 with TRBJ2-7, with D tentatively TRBD1 (5 bases). CDR3 length equals 15 residues. V was cut by 4 bases and J by 2 bases, with 15 bases left in between. Germline assignment: CDR1 SGHVS and CDR2 FNYEAQ. CDR3 nucleotides: TGTGCCAGCAGCTCAGTAGGGGAAGGAACCTACGAGCAGTACTTC. It specifies CASSSVGEGTYEQYF.

This sequence joins TRBV28 and TRBJ1-3; D possibly corresponds to TRBD1 (6 bases). This CDR3 has 17 amino acids. From germline, CDR1 is MDHEN and CDR2 SYDVKM. V was pared by 6 bases and J by 0 bases, with 18 bases between. The CDR3, as DNA: TGTGCCAGCAGCTCGGGGGGCAGCCCAAACTCTGGAAACACCATATATTTT. As protein: CASSSGGSPNSGNTIYF.

The V gene is TRBV9, the J gene TRBJ2-7; TRBD1 might be the D (8 bases). The CDR3 runs 14 residues. V lost 4 bases to trimming and J lost 2 bases, with 13 bases between them. Looked up from germline, CDR1 is SGDLS and CDR2 is YYNGEE. CDR3 residues: CASSLTGGAYEQYF. CDR3 nucleotide sequence: TGTGCCAGCAGCCTAACAGGGGGGGCCTACGAGCAGTACTTC.

The chain employs TRBV2 and TRBJ2-7; the D is unclear. The CDR3 runs 13 residues. The germline V gene encodes CDR1 SNHLY and CDR2 FYNNEI. Trimming removed 2 bases at V and 4 bases at J, with 9 bases between. This CDR3 reads CASSEIPRYEQYF. CDR3 nucleotide sequence: TGTGCCAGCAGTGAAATCCCGAGATACGAGCAGTACTTC. Complete variable domain (other parts from reference TRBV2 and TRBJ2-7): EPEVTQTPSHQVTQMGQEVILRCVPISNHLYFYWYRQILGQKVEFLVSFYNNEISEKSEIFDDQFSVERPDGSNFTLKIRSTKLEDSAMYFCASSEIPRYEQYFGPGTRLTVT.

The chain employs TRBV5-4 and TRBJ1-1; D call uncertain. There are 13 residues in the CDR3. The germline CDR1 and CDR2 sequences are SGHNT and YYREEE (reference sequence). V shed 0 bases and J shed 2 bases, with 5 bases lying between them. The CDR3 DNA reads as TGTGCCAGCAGCTTGGACAGCAACACTGAAGCTTTCTTT. Translated, it gives CASSLDSNTEAFF.

V is TRBV24-1 and J is TRBJ2-2; the D gene is possibly TRBD2 (7 bases). Deletions cut 1 base from V and 3 bases from J, with 14 bases between. This CDR3 contains 17 residues. CDR1 is KGHDR, CDR2 SFDVKD, per germline. Written as DNA, the CDR3 is TGTGCCACCAGTGATTTAGGGGGAGGGAGACACACCGGGGAGCTGTTTTTT. Protein sequence: CATSDLGGGRHTGELFF.

The chain couples TRBV3-1 (or the pseudogene TRBV3-2) to TRBJ1-4; no firm D call. This CDR3 contains 13 residues. V lost 1 base and J 2 bases, leaving 2 bases between the germline ends. Per germline, CDR1 LGHDT and CDR2 YNNKEL (reference sequence). The CDR3 loop reads CASSQATNEKLFF. The CDR3 DNA is TGTGCCAGCAGCCAAGCGACTAATGAAAAACTGTTTTTT.

V usage is TRBV7-9 and J usage is TRBJ2-1; D is ambiguous. This CDR3 comprises 11 residues. V gave up 5 bases and J gave up 10 bases, with 9 bases separating them. In germline, CDR1 is SEHNR, CDR2 FQNEAQ (reference sequence). The CDR3 here is CASSRGWEQFF. The CDR3 bases are TGTGCCAGCAGCCGAGGATGGGAGCAGTTCTTC. The full variable domain, rest sourced from reference TRBV7-9 and TRBJ2-1, is DTGVSQNPRHKITKRGQNVTFRCDPISEHNRLYWYRQTLGQGPEFLTYFQNEAQLEKSRLLSDRFSAERPKGSFSTLEIQRTEQGDSAMYLCASSRGWEQFFGPGTRLTVL.

The genes are TRBV27 and TRBJ2-7, with 8 bases aligning to TRBD1. The germline CDR1 and CDR2 sequences are MNHEY and SMNVEV (reference sequence). The CDR3 consists of 15 residues. V lost 6 bases, J lost 4 bases, and 11 bases stayed unmatched. In DNA, the CDR3 is TGTGCCAGCAGCGACGGCACAGGGGGATTATACGAGCAGTACTTC. It yields the protein CASSDGTGGLYEQYF.

The gene calls are TRBV28 and TRBJ2-7, with D possibly matching TRBD2 (6 bases). The CDR3 sequence is 12 residues long. Per the germline V gene, CDR1 is MDHEN and CDR2 is SYDVKM. Deletions cut 6 bases from V and 3 bases from J, with 9 bases between. The DNA for the CDR3 is TGTGCCAGCAGCGGGAGTTACTACGAGCAGTACTTC. Residues: CASSGSYYEQYF.

This chain joins TRBV7-2 and TRBJ2-7; tentative D call: TRBD2 (6 bases). CDR3 length: 15 residues. CDR1 SGHTA and CDR2 FQGNSA come from the germline V gene. V was trimmed by 6 bases and J by 0 bases, leaving 15 bases between them. CDR3 sequence reads: CASSLRDSASYEQYF. CDR3 DNA: TGTGCCAGCAGTCTAAGGGACTCGGCCTCCTACGAGCAGTACTTC.

The chain carries TRBV4-2 and TRBJ1-5; tentatively, D is TRBD1 (5 bases). The germline gives CDR1 LGHNA, CDR2 YNFKEQ. This CDR3 contains 16 residues. Trimming left V 0 bases short and J 5 bases short, with 14 bases between. CDR3 residues: CASSQDFGGIDQPQHF. CDR3 nucleotide sequence: TGTGCCAGCAGCCAAGATTTTGGGGGGATCGATCAGCCCCAGCATTTT.

The rearrangement joins TRBV7-9 to TRBJ2-7; 7 bases fit TRBD2. Looked up from germline, CDR1 is SEHNR and CDR2 is FQNEAQ (reference sequence). With 5 bases clipped from V and 3 bases from J, the junction kept 10 bases outside the gene matches. The CDR3 extends over 15 amino acids. The CDR3 bases are TGTGCCAGCAGCACCACCTTAGCGGGTCTCTACGAGCAGTACTTC. This encodes CASSTTLAGLYEQYF.

The chain couples TRBV9 to TRBJ2-2, with TRBD2 matching over 14 bases. The CDR3 spans 19 residues. The germline gives CDR1 SGDLS, CDR2 YYNGEE. The J segment lost 5 bases and the V segment lost 3 bases, leaving 12 bases of the junction unmatched. The CDR3 loop is CASSGPGLAGAYWTGELFF. The CDR3 bases are TGTGCCAGCAGCGGACCGGGACTAGCGGGAGCTTATTGGACCGGGGAGCTGTTTTTT.

The gene calls are TRBV21-1 and TRBJ2-7; no check of the table's D call, TRBD2, against the DNA was made. TRBV21-1 is a pseudogene segment. The CDR3 totals 14 residues. CDR3 coding DNA: TGTGCCAGCACCCTCCGGGACTTACTCTACGAGCAGTACTTC. Amino acids: CASTLRDLLYEQYF.

J is TRBJ2-7 and V is TRBV30; 9 bases align to TRBD1. Germline lookup yields CDR1 GTSNPN and CDR2 SVGIG (reference sequence). The CDR3 has 14 residues. The V segment lost 3 bases and the J segment 5 bases; nucleotides outside the gene matches: 8. The CDR3 sequence is CAWRFWDREDEQYF. CDR3 nucleotide sequence: TGTGCCTGGAGGTTCTGGGACAGGGAAGACGAGCAGTACTTC.